This TCR beta chain comes out of a study of blood T cell repertoires in COVID-19. About the study: Sites across the United States, Italy and Spain contributed samples from acute and convalescent COVID-19. T cells, B-cell-depleted T cells, or PBMCs supplied cDNA or gDNA.

Repertoires were generated with immunoSEQ multiplex PCR, while TCRdb's copy carries only in-frame clones and drops some. Of around 140,000 clones in the sample, around 88% were seen once. V was clipped by 0 bases and J by 1 base, with 12 bases between them. Germline V CDR1 and CDR2: MNHEY, SVGAGI. CDR3 size: 16 residues. Source material: peripheral blood. This receptor was obtained from a human donor in a cohort sampled during active COVID-19. The gene calls are TRBV6-5 and TRBJ1-1; TRBD1 might be the D (5 bases). In DNA, the CDR3 is TGTGCCAGCAGTTACTCGATCCTGGGGGGGAACACTGAAGCTTTCTTT. Amino acids: CASSYSILGGNTEAFF.